This T cell receptor beta chain was captured in a study of blood T cell repertoires in COVID-19 (dated by TCRdb to the early 2020s). For the study in its entirety: Samples from collaborators originated in the United States, Italy and Spain and spanned both the acute and convalescent phases of COVID-19. The material from the prospective study consisted of cDNA or gDNA derived from T cells, B-cell-depleted T cells, or PBMCs. Where HLA class I and class II types were available, the types were taken from metadata supplied by the sample provider, not from assay-based typing. Samples were obtained from the ongoing ImmuneRACE study (first 160 participants) and from about 1,300 subjects provided by 6 global collaborators. The repertoires were released in a freely available public database intended as a resource for research on the immune response to SARS-CoV-2. Subjects who had been exposed to COVID-19, were actively infected with it, or had recovered from it provided the deeply sampled blood TCRbeta repertoires that made up the dataset. Nearly every sample came with metadata listing a de-identified subject ID, COVID-19 status, age in years and sex. Points the paper makes about the study in general: How much clinical and demographic metadata was included differed by source and by participant, and the metadata was provided uncurated.

Regarding this clone: What this receptor recognizes is not known. One base away there is no much larger clone; base qualities are not given.

V is cut by 5 bases and J by 6 bases, and the space between the germline ends is 26 bases. Spanning cysteine to phenylalanine, the CDR3 consists of 18 amino acids. Here the CDR3 DNA is all that survives: 54 bases in frame from base 1. According to the germline V gene, CDR1 reads SGHAT and CDR2 reads FQNNGV. The immunoSEQ Assay, a bias-controlled multiplex PCR, was used to amplify TCRbeta CDR3 regions from genomic DNA. In the original analysis: Within the assay, amplification of reference gene primers was used to estimate how many nucleated cells each sample contained. To quantify the absolute abundance of each unique TCRbeta CDR3 rearrangement, sequence reads were collapsed and filtered. For each sample, productive Simpson clonality was calculated by taking the square root of Simpson's diversity index across productive rearrangements. TCRdb provides this immuneACCESS table in a form limited to in-frame rearrangements. Some clones are lacking; in checked studies, under half of them reflect an unresolved V gene, and why the rest are absent is not known. That table is the source of V, J and clone size, and D and trimming were worked out from the DNA. In this sample the table shows fewer than 180,000 clones, approximately 80% of which occur a single time. The top ten clones comprise 2.2% of the sample.

Whole blood was collected in K2EDTA tubes by collaborating institutions according to the institutions' own protocols. For TCRbeta analysis, collaborators shipped samples in one of three forms: frozen whole blood, isolated PBMCs, or DNA extracted from either of those sample types. This TCR was sampled from a man between 65 and 85 years old with acute or convalescent COVID-19. The rearranged chain carries TRBV11-2 and TRBJ2-1, and perhaps TRBD2 as D gene, on 6 matching bases. Sequenced material: peripheral blood. The CDR3 has the sequence CASSPWWREGDRINEQFF. The DNA sequence is TGTGCCAGCAGCCCTTGGTGGCGGGAAGGGGATCGAATCAATGAGCAGTTCTTC.